These 17 T cell receptor beta chains were all obtained from the same sample, sequenced in a study of control samples from healthy donors and cancer patients. Data came from immunoSEQ multiplex PCR; TCRdb stores just in-frame clones and leaves some out. The sample yields over 100,000 clones, around 92% seen once. The sample consisted of blood. The receptors come from a woman aged 45-60 years in good health.

The rearrangement links TRBV7-9 to TRBJ1-4; no clear D. Trimming removed 5 bases from V and 8 bases from J, with 12 bases in between. Germline V lookup: CDR1 SEHNR, CDR2 FQNEAQ (reference sequence). This CDR3 is built from 13 residues. The DNA of the CDR3 is TGTGCCAGCAGCCTCGGAACGTCAGAAAAACTGTTTTTT. It encodes CASSLGTSEKLFF.

The chain recombines TRBV11-3 with TRBJ2-1; 7 bases line up with TRBD1. CDR3 size: 17 residues. Germline V CDR1 and CDR2: SGHNT, YENEEA. V trimming: 1 base; J trimming: 4 bases; junction bases outside the gene matches: 10. The CDR3 DNA is TGTGCCAGCAGCTTAGGGGGTAGGGGGCCACCTTACAATGAGCAGTTCTTC. Protein product: CASSLGGRGPPYNEQFF.

V usage is TRBV30 and J usage is TRBJ2-2; D not certain. Trimming took off 3 bases at V and 4 bases at J, with 6 bases between the two ends. The V gene's germline CDR1 is GTSNPN and CDR2 SVGIG (reference sequence). The length of the CDR3 is 12 residues. CDR3 in amino acids: CAWSPATGELFF. The CDR3 DNA reads as TGTGCCTGGAGCCCGGCCACCGGGGAGCTGTTTTTT.

This clone was recorded only once. V usage is TRBV7-2 and J usage is TRBJ2-7; D assignment may be TRBD1 or TRBD2 (5 bases each). V lost 3 bases, J lost 2 bases, and 11 bases lay in between. The length of the CDR3 is 14 residues. Germline CDR1 and CDR2: SGHTA and FQGNSA. CDR3 residues: CASSFDRGAYEQYF. Written as DNA, the CDR3 is TGTGCCAGCAGCTTTGATAGAGGGGCCTACGAGCAGTACTTC.

The chain has TRBV15 and TRBJ1-2; no reliable D call. The CDR3 runs 12 residues. The germline V and J ends were trimmed by 0 bases and 8 bases, with 7 bases remaining between them. Germline V CDR1 and CDR2: LNHNV, YYDKDF (reference sequence). This CDR3 is CATSRDTAGYTF. CDR3 coding DNA: TGTGCCACCAGCAGAGATACGGCCGGCTACACCTTC.

This chain links TRBV12-3 or TRBV12-4 with TRBJ1-1; D unresolved. The CDR3 has 13 residues. Deletions cut 3 bases from V and 1 base from J, with 6 bases between. CDR3 DNA: TGTGCCAGCAGTTTTGGTCCGAACACTGAAGCTTTCTTT. This translates into CASSFGPNTEAFF.

The chain is built from TRBV11-2 and TRBJ2-5; tentative D call: TRBD1 (6 bases). Germline CDR1 SGHAT, CDR2 FQNNGV. Trimming pared 5 bases from V and 4 bases from J, leaving 20 bases between. CDR3 length: 16 residues. The CDR3 loop is CASSPAAWGRIETQYF. For the CDR3, the DNA is TGTGCCAGCAGCCCGGCTGCTTGGGGGCGCATAGAGACCCAGTACTTC.

The chain links TRBV6-5 to TRBJ1-1; 10 nucleotides line up with TRBD1. Germline loops: CDR1 MNHEY, CDR2 SVGAGI. The CDR3 consists of 15 residues. With V trimmed by 6 bases and J by 1 base, 5 bases remained unmatched. CDR3 DNA: TGTGCCAGCAGGTCCGACAGGGGGCGGAACACTGAAGCTTTCTTT. Its translation is CASRSDRGRNTEAFF.

This clone was seen a single time. This chain connects TRBV9 to TRBJ1-5; no clear D gene. The germline V gene encodes CDR1 SGDLS and CDR2 YYNGEE. Trimming cost V 3 bases and J 2 bases, with 9 bases left between them. The CDR3 runs to 14 residues. CDR3 bases: TGTGCCAGCAGCGAGTCGGGTGGCAATCAGCCCCAGCATTTT. Translation gives CASSESGGNQPQHF. Combining the CDR3 with reference TRBV9 and TRBJ1-5 gives the whole variable domain DSGVTQTPKHLITATGQRVTLRCSPRSGDLSVYWYQQSLDQGLQFLIQYYNGEERAKGNILERFSAQQFPDLHSELNLSSLELGDSALYFCASSESGGNQPQHFGDGTRLSIL.

The DNA for the CDR3 is TGTGCCAGCAGTTTATCGCCGAACTTAGCAGATACGCAGTATTTT. It encodes CASSLSPNLADTQYF. The V call is TRBV27, the J call TRBJ2-3; D remains ambiguous. Germline V lookup: CDR1 MNHEY, CDR2 SMNVEV (reference sequence). V lost 0 bases and J 4 bases, leaving 11 bases between the germline ends. This CDR3 comprises 15 residues.

This rearrangement joins TRBV9 to TRBJ1-2, with D tentatively TRBD1 (5 bases). The CDR3 runs to 14 residues. The germline gives CDR1 SGDLS, CDR2 YYNGEE. Between the trimmed V and J ends, which lost 0 bases and 3 bases, there was a span of 9 bases. CDR3 residues: CASSVAQAYYGYTF. The CDR3 DNA is TGTGCCAGCAGCGTAGCACAGGCCTACTATGGCTACACCTTC.

The chain carries TRBV25-1 and TRBJ2-7; TRBD1 agrees at 7 bases. The CDR3 has 15 amino acids. V shed 6 bases, J shed 2 bases, and the junction held 10 bases outside the gene matches. Germline V gene sequence: CDR1 MGHDK, CDR2 SYGVNS. CDR3 amino acids: CASSERDRETYEQYF. In DNA form, the CDR3 reads TGTGCCAGCAGCGAACGGGACAGAGAAACCTACGAGCAGTACTTC.

The genes are TRBV27 and TRBJ2-1; 7 bases line up with TRBD1. Trimming took 5 bases from V and 7 from J; bases not matched to a gene: 8. Germline lookup yields CDR1 MNHEY and CDR2 SMNVEV (reference sequence). This CDR3 is built from 14 residues. In DNA, the CDR3 is TGTGCCAGCAGTACGAGACAGGGCGATAATGAGCAGTTCTTC. It encodes CASSTRQGDNEQFF.

J is TRBJ2-5 and V is TRBV19, with D maybe TRBD2 (5 bases). The CDR3 length is 17 residues. Trimming left V 3 bases short and J 1 base short, with 18 bases between. CDR1 LNHDA and CDR2 SQIVND come from the germline V gene (reference sequence). In DNA, the CDR3 is TGTGCCAGTAGTATCCACGGGAAGATGGCGGTCCAAGAGACCCAGTACTTC. Translated, it gives CASSIHGKMAVQETQYF.

This rearrangement joins TRBV5-5 to TRBJ1-5; D gene ambiguous. In germline, CDR1 is SGHKS, CDR2 YYEKEE (reference sequence). Trimming pared 2 bases from V and 1 base from J, leaving 4 bases between. The CDR3 has 13 amino acids. The chain's CDR3 is CASSFSSNQPQHF. CDR3 DNA: TGTGCCAGCAGCTTCTCAAGCAATCAGCCCCAGCATTTT.

This clone is a singleton in its sample. J is TRBJ2-5 and V is TRBV30; D perhaps matches TRBD2 (6 bases). Trimming took off 6 bases at V and 4 bases at J, with 18 bases between the two ends. The CDR3 length is 14 residues. CDR1 is GTSNPN and CDR2 is SVGIG in the germline V gene (reference sequence). The CDR3 region is CACLIAGIGETQYF. The DNA of the CDR3 is TGTGCCTGTCTGATTGCGGGGATTGGAGAGACCCAGTACTTC. Full variable domain (remainder filled in from reference TRBV30 and TRBJ2-5): SQTIHQWPATLVQPVGSPLSLECTVEGTSNPNLYWYRQAAGRGLQLLFYSVGIGQISSEVPQNLSASRPQDRQFILSSKKLLLSDSGFYLCACLIAGIGETQYFGPGTRLLVL.

The chain uses TRBV10-1 and TRBJ2-7, with D tentatively TRBD2 (5 bases). The CDR3 loop spans 13 amino acids. The V end was cut by 4 bases, the J end by 1 base, with 8 bases between. Germline lookup yields CDR1 WNHNN and CDR2 SYGVQD (reference sequence). The CDR3: CASSAAVSYEQYF. The CDR3 nucleotides read TGCGCCAGCAGTGCAGCGGTTTCCTACGAGCAGTACTTC.